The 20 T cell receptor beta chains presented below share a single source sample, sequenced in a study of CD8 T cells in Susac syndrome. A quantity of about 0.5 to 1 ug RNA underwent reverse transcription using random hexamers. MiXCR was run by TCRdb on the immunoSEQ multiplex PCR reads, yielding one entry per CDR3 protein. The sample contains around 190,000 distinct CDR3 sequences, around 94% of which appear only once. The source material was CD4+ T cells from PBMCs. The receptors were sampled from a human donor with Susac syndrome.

The CDR3 region has the DNA TGCAGCGTGGGGGGACTAGCGGGAGGAGGGATCACAGATACGCAGTATTTT. Amino acids: CSVGGLAGGGITDTQYF. This chain uses TRBV29-1 with TRBJ2-3; TRBD2 aligns across 15 bases. V lost 6 bases to trimming and J lost 2 bases; unmatched junction nucleotides: 9. CDR3 length equals 17 residues. Germline V gene lookup returns CDR1 SQVTM and CDR2 ANQGSEA.

The CDR3 bases are TGTGCCAGCAGCCTGTCCACGACGGCGAGCTCTGGAAACACCATATATTTT. Translated, it gives CASSLSTTASSGNTIYF. J is TRBJ1-3 and V is TRBV3-1; D gene uncertain. Between the trimmed V and J ends, which lost 4 bases and 0 bases, there was a span of 16 bases. Per the germline V gene, CDR1 is LGHDT and CDR2 is YNNKEL (reference sequence). The CDR3 runs to 17 residues.

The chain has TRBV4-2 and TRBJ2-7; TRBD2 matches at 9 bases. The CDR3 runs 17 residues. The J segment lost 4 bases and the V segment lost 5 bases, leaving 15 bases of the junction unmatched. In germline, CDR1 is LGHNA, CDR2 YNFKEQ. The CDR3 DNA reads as TGTGCCAGCAGCGCGACTAGCGGATCGTACAACTCATACGAGCAGTACTTC. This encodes CASSATSGSYNSYEQYF.

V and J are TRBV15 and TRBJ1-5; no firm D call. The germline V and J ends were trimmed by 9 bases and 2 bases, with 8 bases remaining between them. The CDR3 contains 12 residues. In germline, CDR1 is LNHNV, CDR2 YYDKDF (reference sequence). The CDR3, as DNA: TGTGCCACTTCCAACCGCAATCAGCCCCAGCATTTT. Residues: CATSNRNQPQHF.

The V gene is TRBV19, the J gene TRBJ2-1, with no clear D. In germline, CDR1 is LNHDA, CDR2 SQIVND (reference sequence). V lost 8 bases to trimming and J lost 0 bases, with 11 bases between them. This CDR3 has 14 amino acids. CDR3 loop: CASADSISYNEQFF. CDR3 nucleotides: TGTGCCAGTGCGGATTCCATCTCCTACAATGAGCAGTTCTTC.

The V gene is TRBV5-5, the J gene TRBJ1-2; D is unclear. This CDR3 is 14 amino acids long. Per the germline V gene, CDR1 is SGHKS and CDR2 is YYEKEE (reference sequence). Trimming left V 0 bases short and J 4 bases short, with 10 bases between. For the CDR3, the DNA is TGTGCCAGCAGCTTGGTATCGGAAGCCTATGGCTACACCTTC. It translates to CASSLVSEAYGYTF.

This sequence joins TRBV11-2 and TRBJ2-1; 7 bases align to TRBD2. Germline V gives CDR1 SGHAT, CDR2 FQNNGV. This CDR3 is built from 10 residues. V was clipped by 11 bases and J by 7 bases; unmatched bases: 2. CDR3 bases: TGTGCCCTCGGGGGGAATGAGCAGTTCTTC. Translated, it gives CALGGNEQFF.

The CDR3 DNA sequence: TGTGCCAGCAGCCAGCAGACTAGAAGTATTTCCTACAATGAGCAGTTCTTC. Its protein product is CASSQQTRSISYNEQFF. The chain employs TRBV3-1 and TRBJ2-1, with D possibly being TRBD2 (6 bases). This CDR3 is 17 amino acids long. Looked up from germline, CDR1 is LGHDT and CDR2 is YNNKEL (reference sequence). V was pared by 3 bases and J by 1 base, with 16 bases between.

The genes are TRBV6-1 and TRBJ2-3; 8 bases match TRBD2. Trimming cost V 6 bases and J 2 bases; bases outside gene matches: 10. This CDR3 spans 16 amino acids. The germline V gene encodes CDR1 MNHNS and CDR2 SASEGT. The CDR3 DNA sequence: TGTGCCAGCAGCCTCGGCCAGCGGGGGTTCACAGATACGCAGTATTTT. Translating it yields CASSLGQRGFTDTQYF.

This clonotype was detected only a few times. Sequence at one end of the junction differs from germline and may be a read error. The CDR3, as DNA: TGTGCCAGCAGCCAAGGGGCCAATTCACCCCTCCATTTT. Its protein is CASSQGANSPLHF. The J gene is TRBJ1-6, the V gene TRBV3-1; D is uncertain. Germline-derived CDR1 and CDR2 are LGHDT and YNNKEL (reference sequence). CDR3 length equals 13 residues.

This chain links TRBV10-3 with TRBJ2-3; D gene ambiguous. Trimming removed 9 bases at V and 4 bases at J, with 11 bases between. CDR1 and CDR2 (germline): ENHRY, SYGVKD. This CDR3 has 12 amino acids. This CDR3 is CAIGPSADTQYF. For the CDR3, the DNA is TGTGCCATTGGCCCCAGCGCAGATACGCAGTATTTT.

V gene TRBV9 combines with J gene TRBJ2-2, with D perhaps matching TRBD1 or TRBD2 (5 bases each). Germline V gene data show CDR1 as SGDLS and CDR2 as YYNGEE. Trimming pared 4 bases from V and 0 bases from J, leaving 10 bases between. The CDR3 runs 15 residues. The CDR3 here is CASSPGRPNTGELFF. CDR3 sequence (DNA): TGTGCCAGCAGCCCGGGACGGCCGAACACCGGGGAGCTGTTTTTT.

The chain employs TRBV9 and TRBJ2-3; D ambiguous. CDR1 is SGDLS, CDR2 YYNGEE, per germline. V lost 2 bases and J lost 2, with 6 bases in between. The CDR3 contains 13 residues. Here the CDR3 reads CASSVSYTDTQYF. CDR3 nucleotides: TGTGCCAGCAGCGTCAGTTACACAGATACGCAGTATTTT.

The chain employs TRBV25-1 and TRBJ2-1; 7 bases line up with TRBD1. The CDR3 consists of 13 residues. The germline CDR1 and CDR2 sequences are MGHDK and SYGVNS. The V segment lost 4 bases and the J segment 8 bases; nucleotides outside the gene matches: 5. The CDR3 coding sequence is TGTGCCAGCAGTGTTGAGGGGGCGGATGAGCAGTTCTTC. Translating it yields CASSVEGADEQFF.

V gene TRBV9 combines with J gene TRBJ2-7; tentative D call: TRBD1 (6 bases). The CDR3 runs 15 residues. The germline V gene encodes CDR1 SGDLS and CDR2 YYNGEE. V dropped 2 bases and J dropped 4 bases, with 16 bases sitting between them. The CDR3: CASSVSTGGPYEQYF. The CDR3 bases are TGTGCCAGCAGCGTCTCGACTGGGGGCCCATACGAGCAGTACTTC.

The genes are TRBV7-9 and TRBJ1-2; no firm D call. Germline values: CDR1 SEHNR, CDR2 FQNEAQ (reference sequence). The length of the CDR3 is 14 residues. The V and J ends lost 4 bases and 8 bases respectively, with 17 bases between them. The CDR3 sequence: CASSYARGLSGYTF. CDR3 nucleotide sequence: TGTGCCAGCAGCTACGCAAGAGGGCTATCGGGCTACACCTTC.

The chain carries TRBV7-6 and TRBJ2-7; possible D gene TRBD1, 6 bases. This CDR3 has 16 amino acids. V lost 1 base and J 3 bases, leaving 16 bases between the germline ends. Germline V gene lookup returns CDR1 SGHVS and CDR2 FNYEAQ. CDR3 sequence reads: CASSLGESRGGYEQYF. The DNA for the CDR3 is TGTGCCAGCAGCTTAGGGGAGAGCAGGGGCGGCTACGAGCAGTACTTC.

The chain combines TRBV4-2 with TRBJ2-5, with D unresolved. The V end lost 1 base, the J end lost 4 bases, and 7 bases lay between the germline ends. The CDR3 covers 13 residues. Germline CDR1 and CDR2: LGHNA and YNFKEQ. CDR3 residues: CASSQVERETQYF. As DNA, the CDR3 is TGTGCCAGCAGCCAAGTGGAGCGAGAGACCCAGTACTTC.

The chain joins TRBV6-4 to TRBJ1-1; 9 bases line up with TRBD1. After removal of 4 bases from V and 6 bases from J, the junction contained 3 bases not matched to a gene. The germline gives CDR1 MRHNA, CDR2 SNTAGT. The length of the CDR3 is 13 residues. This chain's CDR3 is CASSADRGSEAFF. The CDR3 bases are TGTGCCAGCAGTGCGGACAGGGGCTCTGAAGCTTTCTTT.

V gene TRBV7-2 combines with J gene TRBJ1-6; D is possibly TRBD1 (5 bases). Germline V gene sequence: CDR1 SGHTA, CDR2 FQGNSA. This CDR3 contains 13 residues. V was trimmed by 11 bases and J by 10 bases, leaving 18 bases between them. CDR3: CALRRGFKSPLHF. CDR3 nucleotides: TGTGCCCTAAGGAGGGGTTTTAAGTCACCCCTCCACTTT.